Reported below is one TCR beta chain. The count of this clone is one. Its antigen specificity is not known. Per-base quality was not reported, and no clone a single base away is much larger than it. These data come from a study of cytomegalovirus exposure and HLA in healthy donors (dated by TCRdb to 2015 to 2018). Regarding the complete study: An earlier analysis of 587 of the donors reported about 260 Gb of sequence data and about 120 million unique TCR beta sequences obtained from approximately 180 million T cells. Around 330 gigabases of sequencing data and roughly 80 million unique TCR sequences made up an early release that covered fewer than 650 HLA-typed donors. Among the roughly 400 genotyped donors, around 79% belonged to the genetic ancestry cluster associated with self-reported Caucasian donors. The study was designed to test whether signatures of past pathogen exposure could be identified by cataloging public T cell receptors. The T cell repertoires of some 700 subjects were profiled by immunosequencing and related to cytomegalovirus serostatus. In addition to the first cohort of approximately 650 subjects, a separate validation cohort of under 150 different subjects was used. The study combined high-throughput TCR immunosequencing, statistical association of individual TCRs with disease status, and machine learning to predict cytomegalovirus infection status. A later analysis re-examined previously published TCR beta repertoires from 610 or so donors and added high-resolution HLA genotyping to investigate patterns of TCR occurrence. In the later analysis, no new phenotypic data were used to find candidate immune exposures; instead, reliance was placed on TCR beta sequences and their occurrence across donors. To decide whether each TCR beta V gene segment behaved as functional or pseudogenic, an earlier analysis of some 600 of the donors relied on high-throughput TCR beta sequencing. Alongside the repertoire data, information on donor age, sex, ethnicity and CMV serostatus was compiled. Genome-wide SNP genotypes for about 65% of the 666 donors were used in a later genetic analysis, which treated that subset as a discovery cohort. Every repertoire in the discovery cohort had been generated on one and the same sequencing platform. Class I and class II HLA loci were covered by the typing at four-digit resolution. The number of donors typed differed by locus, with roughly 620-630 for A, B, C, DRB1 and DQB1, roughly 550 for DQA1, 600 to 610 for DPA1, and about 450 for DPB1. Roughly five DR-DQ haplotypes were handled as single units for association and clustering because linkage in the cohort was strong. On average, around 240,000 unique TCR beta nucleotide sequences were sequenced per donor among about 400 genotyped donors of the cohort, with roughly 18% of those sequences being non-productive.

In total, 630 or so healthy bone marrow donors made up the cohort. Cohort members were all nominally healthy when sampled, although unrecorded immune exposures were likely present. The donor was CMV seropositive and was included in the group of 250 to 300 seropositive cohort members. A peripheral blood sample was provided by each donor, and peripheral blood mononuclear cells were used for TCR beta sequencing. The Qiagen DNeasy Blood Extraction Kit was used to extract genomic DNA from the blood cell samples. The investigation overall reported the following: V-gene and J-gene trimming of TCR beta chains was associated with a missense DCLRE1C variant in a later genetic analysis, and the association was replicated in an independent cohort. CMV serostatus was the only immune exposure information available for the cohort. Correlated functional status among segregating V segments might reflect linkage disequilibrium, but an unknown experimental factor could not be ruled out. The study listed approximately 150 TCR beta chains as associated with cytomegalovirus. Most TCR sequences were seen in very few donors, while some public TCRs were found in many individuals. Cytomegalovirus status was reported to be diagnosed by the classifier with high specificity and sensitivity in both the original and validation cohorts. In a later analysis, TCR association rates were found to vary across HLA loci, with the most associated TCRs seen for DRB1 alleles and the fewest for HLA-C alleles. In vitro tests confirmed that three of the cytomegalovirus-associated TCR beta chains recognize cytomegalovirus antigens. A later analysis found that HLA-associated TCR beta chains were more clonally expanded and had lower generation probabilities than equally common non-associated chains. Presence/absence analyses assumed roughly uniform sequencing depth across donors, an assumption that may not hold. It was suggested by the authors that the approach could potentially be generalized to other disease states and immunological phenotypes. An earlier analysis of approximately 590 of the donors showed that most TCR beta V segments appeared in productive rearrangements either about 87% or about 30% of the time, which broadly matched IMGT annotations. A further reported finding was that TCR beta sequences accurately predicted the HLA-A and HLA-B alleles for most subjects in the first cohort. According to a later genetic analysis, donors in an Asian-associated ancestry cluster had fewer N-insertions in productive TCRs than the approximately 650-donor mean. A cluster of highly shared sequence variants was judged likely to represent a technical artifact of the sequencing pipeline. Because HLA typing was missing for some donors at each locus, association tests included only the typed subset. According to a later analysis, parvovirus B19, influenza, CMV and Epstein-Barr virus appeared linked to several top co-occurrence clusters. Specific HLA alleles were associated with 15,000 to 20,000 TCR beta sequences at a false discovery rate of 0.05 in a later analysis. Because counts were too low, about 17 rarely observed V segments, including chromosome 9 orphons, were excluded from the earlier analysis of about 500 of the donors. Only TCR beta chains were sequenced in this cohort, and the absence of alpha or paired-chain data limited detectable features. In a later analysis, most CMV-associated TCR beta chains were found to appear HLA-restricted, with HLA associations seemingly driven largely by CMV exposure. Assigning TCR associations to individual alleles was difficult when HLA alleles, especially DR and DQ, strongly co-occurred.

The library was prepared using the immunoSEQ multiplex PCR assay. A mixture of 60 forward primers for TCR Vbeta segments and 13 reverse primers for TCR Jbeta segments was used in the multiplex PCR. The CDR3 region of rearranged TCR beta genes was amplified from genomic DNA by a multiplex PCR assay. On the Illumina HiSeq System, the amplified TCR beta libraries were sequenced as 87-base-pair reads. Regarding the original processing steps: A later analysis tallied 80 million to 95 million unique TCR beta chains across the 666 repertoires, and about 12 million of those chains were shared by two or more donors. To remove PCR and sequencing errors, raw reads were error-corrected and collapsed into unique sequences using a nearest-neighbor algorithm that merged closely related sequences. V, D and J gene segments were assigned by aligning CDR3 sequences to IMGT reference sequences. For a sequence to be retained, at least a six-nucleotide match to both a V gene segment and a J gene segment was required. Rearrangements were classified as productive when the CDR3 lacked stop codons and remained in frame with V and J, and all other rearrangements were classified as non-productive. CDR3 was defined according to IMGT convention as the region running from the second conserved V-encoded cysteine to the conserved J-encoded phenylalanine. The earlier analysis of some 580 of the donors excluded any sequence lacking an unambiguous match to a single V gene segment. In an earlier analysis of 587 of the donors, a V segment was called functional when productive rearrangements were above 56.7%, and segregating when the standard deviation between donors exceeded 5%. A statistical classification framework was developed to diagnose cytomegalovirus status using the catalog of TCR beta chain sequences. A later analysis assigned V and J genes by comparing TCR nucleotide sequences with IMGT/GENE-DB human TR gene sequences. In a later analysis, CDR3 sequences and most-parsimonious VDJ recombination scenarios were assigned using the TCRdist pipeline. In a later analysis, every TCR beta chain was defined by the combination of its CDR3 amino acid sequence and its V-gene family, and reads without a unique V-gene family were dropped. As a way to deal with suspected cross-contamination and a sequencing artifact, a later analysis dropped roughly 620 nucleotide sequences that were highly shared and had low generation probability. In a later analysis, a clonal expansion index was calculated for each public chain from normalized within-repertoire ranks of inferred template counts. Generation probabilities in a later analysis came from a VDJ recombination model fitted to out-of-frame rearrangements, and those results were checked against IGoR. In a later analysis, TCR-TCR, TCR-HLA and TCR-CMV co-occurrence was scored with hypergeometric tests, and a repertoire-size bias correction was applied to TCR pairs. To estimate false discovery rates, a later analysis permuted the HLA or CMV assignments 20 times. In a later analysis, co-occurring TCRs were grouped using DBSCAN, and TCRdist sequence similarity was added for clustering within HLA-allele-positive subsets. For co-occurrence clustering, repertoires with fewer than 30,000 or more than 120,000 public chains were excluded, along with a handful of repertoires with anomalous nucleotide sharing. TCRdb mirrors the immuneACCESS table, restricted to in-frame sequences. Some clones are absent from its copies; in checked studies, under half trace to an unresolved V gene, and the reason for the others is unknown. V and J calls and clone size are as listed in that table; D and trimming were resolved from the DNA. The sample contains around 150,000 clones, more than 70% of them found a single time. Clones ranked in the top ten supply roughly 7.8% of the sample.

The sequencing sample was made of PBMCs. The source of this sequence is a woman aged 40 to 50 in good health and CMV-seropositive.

The CDR3 has the sequence CAISESGGGNTIYF. The sequence in DNA is TGTGCCATCAGTGAGTCAGGGGGAGGAAACACCATATATTTT. The chain is encoded by TRBV10-3 joined to TRBJ1-3; the D region possibly corresponds to TRBD1 (6 bases align). The CDR3 has 14 amino acids, counting the end cysteine and phenylalanine. The retained sequence is limited to the CDR3, 42 bases, with the frame set at the first base. The junction carries 7 bases between V and J, which are trimmed by 0 bases and 4 bases respectively. Sequences ENHRY (CDR1) and SYGVKD (CDR2) are obtained from the germline V gene.